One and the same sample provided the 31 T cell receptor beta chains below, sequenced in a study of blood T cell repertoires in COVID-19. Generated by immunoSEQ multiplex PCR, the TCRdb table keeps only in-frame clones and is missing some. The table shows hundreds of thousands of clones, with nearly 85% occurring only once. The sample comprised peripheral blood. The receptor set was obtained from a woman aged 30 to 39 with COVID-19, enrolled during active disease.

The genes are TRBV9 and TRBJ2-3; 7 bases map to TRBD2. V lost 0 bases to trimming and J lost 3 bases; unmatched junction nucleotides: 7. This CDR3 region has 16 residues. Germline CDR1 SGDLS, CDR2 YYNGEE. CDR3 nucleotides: TGTGCCAGCAGCGTAGGAATTAGCGGGCTAACAGATACGCAGTATTTT. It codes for CASSVGISGLTDTQYF.

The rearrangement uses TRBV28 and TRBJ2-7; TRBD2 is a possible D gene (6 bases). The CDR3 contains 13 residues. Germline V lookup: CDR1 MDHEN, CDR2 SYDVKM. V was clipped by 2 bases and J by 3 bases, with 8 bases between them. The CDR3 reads CASSLAGGYEQYF. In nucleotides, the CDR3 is TGTGCCAGCAGTTTAGCCGGGGGCTACGAGCAGTACTTC.

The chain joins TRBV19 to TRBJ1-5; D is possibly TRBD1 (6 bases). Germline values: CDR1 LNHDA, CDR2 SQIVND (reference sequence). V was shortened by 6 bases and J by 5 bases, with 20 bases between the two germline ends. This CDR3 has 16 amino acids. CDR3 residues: CASSPGRGKGDQPQHF. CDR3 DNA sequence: TGTGCCAGTAGCCCAGGAAGGGGGAAGGGAGATCAGCCCCAGCATTTT.

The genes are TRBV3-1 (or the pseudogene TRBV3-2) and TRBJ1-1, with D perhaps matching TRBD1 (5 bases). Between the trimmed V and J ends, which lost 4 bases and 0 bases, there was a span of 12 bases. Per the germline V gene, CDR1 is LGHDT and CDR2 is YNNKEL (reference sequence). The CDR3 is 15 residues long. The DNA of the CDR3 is TGTGCCAGCAGCCCCCGTCGGGGGATGAACACTGAAGCTTTCTTT. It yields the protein CASSPRRGMNTEAFF.

CDR3 in amino acids: CASSFAGAAEAFF. The CDR3 DNA sequence: TGTGCCAGCAGTTTCGCTGGAGCCGCTGAAGCTTTCTTT. The rearrangement joins TRBV11-1 to TRBJ1-1; D ambiguous. The ends were cut back, 6 bases at V and 6 bases at J, with 14 bases in the middle. The CDR3 is made up of 13 amino acids. The germline gives CDR1 SGHAT, CDR2 FQDESV (reference sequence).

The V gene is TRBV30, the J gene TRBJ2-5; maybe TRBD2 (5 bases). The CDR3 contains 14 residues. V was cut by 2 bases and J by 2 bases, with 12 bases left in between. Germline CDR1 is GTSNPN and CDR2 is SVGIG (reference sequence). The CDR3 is CAWSTTGGQETQYF. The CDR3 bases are TGTGCCTGGAGTACCACCGGCGGGCAAGAGACCCAGTACTTC.

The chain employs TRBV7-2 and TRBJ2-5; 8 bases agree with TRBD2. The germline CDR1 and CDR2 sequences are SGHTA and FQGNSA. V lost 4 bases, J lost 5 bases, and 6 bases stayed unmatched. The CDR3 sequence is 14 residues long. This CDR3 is CASSSRAGVETQYF. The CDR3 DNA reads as TGTGCCAGCAGCTCCAGAGCGGGAGTGGAGACCCAGTACTTC.

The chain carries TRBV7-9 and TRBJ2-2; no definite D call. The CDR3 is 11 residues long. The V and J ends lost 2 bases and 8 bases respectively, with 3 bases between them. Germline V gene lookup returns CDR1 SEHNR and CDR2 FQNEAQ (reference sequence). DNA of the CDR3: TGTGCCAGCAGCTTACCGGGGGAGCTGTTTTTT. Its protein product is CASSLPGELFF.

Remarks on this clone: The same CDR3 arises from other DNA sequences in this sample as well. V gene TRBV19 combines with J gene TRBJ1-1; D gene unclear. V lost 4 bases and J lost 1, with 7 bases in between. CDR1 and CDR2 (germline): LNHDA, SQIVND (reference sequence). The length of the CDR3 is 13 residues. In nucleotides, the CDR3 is TGTGCCAGTAGTACCCGGGGGAACACTGAAGCTTTCTTT. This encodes CASSTRGNTEAFF.

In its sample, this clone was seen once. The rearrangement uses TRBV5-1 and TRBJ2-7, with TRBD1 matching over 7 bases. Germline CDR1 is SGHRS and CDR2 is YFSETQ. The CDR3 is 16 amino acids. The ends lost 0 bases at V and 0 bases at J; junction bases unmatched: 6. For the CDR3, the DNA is TGCGCCAGCAGCTTGGTGCCCAGGGGGTCCTCCTACGAGCAGTACTTC. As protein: CASSLVPRGSSYEQYF. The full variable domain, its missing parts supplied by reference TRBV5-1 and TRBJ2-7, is KAGVTQTPRYLIKTRGQQVTLSCSPISGHRSVSWYQQTPGQGLQFLFEYFSETQRNKGNFPGRFSGRQFSNSRSEMNVSTLELGDSALYLCASSLVPRGSSYEQYFGPGTRLTVT.

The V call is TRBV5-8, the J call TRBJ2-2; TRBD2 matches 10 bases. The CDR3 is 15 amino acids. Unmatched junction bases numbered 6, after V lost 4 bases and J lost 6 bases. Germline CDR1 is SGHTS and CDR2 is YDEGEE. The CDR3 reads CASSTGTSEAGELFF. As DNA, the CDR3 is TGTGCCAGCAGCACCGGGACTAGCGAGGCCGGGGAGCTGTTTTTT.

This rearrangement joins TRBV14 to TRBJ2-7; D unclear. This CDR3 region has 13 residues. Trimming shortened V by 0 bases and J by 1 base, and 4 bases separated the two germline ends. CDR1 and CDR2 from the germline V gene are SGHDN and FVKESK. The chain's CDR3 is CASSQEQSYEQYF. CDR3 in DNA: TGTGCCAGCAGCCAAGAACAGTCCTACGAGCAGTACTTC.

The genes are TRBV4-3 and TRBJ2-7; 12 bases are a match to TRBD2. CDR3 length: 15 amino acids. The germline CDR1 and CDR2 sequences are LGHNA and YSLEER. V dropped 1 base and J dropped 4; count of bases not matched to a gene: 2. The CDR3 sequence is CASSQGTSGNYEQYF. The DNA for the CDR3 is TGCGCCAGCAGCCAAGGGACTAGCGGGAATTACGAGCAGTACTTC.

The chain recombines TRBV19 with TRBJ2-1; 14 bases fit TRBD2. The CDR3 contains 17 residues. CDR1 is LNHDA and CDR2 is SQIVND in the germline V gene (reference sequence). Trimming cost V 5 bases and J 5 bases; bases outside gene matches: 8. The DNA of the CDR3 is TGTGCCAGTAGTGCCCCAGGACTAGCGGGGGGCCACAATGAGCAGTTCTTC. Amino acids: CASSAPGLAGGHNEQFF.

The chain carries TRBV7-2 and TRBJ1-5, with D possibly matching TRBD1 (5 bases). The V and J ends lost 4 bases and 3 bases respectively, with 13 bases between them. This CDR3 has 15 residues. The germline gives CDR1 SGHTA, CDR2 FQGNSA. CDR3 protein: CASSSQGRINQPQHF. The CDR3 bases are TGTGCCAGCAGCTCTCAGGGCCGGATCAATCAGCCCCAGCATTTT.

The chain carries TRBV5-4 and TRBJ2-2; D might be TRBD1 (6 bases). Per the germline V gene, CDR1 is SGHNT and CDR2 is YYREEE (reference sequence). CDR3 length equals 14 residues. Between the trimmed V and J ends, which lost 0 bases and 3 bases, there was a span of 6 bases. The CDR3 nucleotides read TGTGCCAGCAGCTTGGGACAGGACACCGGGGAGCTGTTTTTT. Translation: CASSLGQDTGELFF. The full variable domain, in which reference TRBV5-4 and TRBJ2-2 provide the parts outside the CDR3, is ETGVTQSPTHLIKTRGQQVTLRCSSQSGHNTVSWYQQALGQGPQFIFQYYREEENGRGNFPPRFSGLQFPNYSSELNVNALELDDSALYLCASSLGQDTGELFFGEGSRLTVL.

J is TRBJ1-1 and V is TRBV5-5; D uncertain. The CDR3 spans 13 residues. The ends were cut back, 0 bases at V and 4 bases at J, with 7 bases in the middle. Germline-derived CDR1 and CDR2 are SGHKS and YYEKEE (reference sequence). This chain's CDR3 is CASSLAPGTEAFF. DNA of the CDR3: TGTGCCAGCAGCTTGGCTCCGGGCACTGAAGCTTTCTTT.

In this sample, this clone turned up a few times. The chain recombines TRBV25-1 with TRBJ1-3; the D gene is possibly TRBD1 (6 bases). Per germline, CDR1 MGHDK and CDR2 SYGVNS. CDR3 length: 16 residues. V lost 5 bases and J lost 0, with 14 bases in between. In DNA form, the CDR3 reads TGTGCCAGCAGTCCCCGACAGGAACCCTCTGGAAACACCATATATTTT. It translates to CASSPRQEPSGNTIYF.

The CDR3 spells CASSYSLVSDTQYF. The CDR3 DNA follows: TGTGCCAGCAGTTACTCACTGGTTTCAGATACGCAGTATTTT. This chain uses TRBV6-6 with TRBJ2-3; D not certain. This CDR3 spans 14 amino acids. V was pared by 0 bases and J by 4 bases, with 8 bases between. CDR1 MNHNY and CDR2 SVGAGI come from the germline V gene (reference sequence).

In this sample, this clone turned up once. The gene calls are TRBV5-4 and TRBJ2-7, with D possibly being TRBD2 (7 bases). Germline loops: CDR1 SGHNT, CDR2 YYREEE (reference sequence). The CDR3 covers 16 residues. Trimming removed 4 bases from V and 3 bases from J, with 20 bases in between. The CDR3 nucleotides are TGTGCCAGCAGCATTCCTGGGGGCGGGGGAAACTACGAGCAGTACTTC. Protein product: CASSIPGGGGNYEQYF.

The CDR3 nucleotides are TGTGCCAGCAGTTACGAAACCAGCGGAATCTACGAGCAGTACTTC. Encoded protein: CASSYETSGIYEQYF. This rearrangement joins TRBV6-5 to TRBJ2-7; maybe TRBD2 (5 bases). CDR3 length: 15 amino acids. The germline CDR1 and CDR2 sequences are MNHEY and SVGAGI. The ends were cut back, 2 bases at V and 3 bases at J, with 14 bases in the middle.

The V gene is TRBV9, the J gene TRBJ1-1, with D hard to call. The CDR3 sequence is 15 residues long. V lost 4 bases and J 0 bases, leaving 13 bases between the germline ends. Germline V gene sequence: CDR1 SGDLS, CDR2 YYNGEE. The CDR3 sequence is CASSREQSMNTEAFF. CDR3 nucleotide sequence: TGTGCCAGCAGCCGGGAACAGAGCATGAACACTGAAGCTTTCTTT.

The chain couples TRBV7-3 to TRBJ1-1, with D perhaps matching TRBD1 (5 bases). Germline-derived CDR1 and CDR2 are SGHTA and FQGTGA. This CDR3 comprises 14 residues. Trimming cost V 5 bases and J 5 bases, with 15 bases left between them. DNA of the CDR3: TGTGCCAGCAGCCCTAAAGGACGACAGACTGAAGCTTTCTTT. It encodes CASSPKGRQTEAFF.

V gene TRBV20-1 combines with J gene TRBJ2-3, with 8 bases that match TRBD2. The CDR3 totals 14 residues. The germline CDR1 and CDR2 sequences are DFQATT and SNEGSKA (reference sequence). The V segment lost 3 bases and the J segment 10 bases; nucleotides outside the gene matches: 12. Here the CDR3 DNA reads TGCAGTGCTAGTCGGGAGGGCCTTGGGCGAGCGCAGTATTTT. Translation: CSASREGLGRAQYF.

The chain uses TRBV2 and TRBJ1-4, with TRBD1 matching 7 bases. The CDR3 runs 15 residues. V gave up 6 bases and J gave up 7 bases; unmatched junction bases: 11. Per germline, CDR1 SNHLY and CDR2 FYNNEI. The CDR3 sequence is CASRDGTVDGEKLFF. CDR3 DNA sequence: TGTGCCAGCAGGGACGGGACAGTTGACGGTGAAAAACTGTTTTTT. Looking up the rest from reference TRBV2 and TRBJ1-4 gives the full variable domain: EPEVTQTPSHQVTQMGQEVILRCVPISNHLYFYWYRQILGQKVEFLVSFYNNEISEKSEIFDDQFSVERPDGSNFTLKIRSTKLEDSAMYFCASRDGTVDGEKLFFGSGTQLSVL.

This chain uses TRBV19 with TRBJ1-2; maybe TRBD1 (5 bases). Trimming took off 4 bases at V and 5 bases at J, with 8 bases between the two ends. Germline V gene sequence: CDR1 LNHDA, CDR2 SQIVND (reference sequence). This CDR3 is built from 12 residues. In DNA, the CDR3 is TGTGCCAGTAGTAACGACAGATATGGCTACACCTTC. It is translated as CASSNDRYGYTF.

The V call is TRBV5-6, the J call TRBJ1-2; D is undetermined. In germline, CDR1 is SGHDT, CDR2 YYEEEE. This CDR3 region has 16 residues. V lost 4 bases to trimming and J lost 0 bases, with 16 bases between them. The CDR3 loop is CASSERRNLPNYGYTF. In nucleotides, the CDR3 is TGTGCCAGCAGCGAGCGACGGAACCTACCTAACTATGGCTACACCTTC.

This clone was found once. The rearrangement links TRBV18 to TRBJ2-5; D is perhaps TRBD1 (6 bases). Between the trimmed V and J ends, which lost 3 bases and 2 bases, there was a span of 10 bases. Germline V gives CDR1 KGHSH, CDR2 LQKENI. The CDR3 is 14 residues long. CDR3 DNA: TGTGCCAGCTCACCGCAGGGGAGACAAGAGACCCAGTACTTC. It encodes CASSPQGRQETQYF.

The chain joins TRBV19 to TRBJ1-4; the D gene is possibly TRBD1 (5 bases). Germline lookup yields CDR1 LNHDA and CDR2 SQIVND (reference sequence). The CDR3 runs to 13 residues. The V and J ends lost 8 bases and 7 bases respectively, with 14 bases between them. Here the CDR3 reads CASSGEGPEKLFF. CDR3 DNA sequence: TGTGCCAGTTCTGGGGAGGGGCCTGAAAAACTGTTTTTT.

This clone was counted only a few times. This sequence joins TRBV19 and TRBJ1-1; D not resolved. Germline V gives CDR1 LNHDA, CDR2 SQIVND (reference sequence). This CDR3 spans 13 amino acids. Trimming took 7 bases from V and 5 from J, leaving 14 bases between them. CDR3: CASKIGVTTEAFF. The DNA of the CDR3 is TGTGCCAGTAAGATCGGAGTTACGACTGAAGCTTTCTTT.

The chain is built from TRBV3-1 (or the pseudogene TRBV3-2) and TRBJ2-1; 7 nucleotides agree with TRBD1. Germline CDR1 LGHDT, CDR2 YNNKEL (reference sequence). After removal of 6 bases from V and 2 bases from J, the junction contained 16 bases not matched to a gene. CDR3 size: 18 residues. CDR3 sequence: CASSPTPGQAKAYNEQFF. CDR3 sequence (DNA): TGTGCCAGCAGTCCTACACCTGGACAGGCTAAGGCCTACAATGAGCAGTTCTTC.